The 27 T cell receptor beta chains in this list originate from one sample, sequenced in a study of PD-L1 blockade in urothelial cancer. Produced via immunoSEQ multiplex PCR; TCRdb's table is partial and in-frame only. This sample has roughly 130,000 clones; about 88% occur once, and the top ten carry roughly 2.9%. Time point specified: pretreatment peripheral blood. Source: PBMCs, taken around atezolizumab (anti-PD-L1) treatment. All receptors come from a man aged 45-65 years with urothelial cancer.

This chain links TRBV11-3 with TRBJ2-3, with D perhaps matching TRBD1 (5 bases). The CDR3 runs to 18 residues. V was pared by 3 bases and J by 5 bases, with 24 bases between. Germline assignment: CDR1 SGHNT and CDR2 YENEEA. CDR3 protein: CASSFGIFRSQGQDTQYF. The CDR3 DNA sequence: TGTGCCAGCAGCTTTGGAATTTTCCGGTCCCAGGGTCAAGATACGCAGTATTTT. Supplemented by reference TRBV11-3 and TRBJ2-3, the full variable domain reads EAGVVQSPRYKIIEKKQPVAFWCNPISGHNTLYWYLQNLGQGPELLIRYENEEAVDDSQLPKDRFSAERLKGVDSTLKIQPAELGDSAVYLCASSFGIFRSQGQDTQYFGPGTRLTVL.

This sequence joins TRBV9 and TRBJ2-1; no reliable D call. The germline V gene encodes CDR1 SGDLS and CDR2 YYNGEE. The V and J ends lost 3 bases and 2 bases respectively, with 12 bases between them. The CDR3 consists of 15 residues. CDR3 loop: CASSDELSTYNEQFF. The CDR3 region has the DNA TGTGCCAGCAGCGATGAGCTTTCCACCTACAATGAGCAGTTCTTC.

The rearrangement uses TRBV6-6 and TRBJ1-2, with TRBD1 matching over 7 bases. The CDR3 runs to 12 residues. The germline V gene has CDR1 MNHNY and CDR2 SVGAGI (reference sequence). In DNA form, the CDR3 reads TGTGCTAGTTTCGGGGCAGGGGGTGGCTACACCTTC. Amino acid sequence: CASFGAGGGYTF.

As regards this clone: Distinct nucleotide sequences in the sample also encode this CDR3. The chain has TRBV6-5 and TRBJ1-1; TRBD1 is a possible D gene (6 bases). V lost 0 bases and J 0 bases, leaving 8 bases between the germline ends. Germline CDR1 and CDR2: MNHEY and SVGAGI. The CDR3 runs to 15 residues. The CDR3 reads CASSYSQGLNTEAFF. Written as DNA, the CDR3 is TGTGCCAGCAGTTACTCCCAGGGGTTGAACACTGAAGCTTTCTTT.

This clone was seen more than once but under ten times. V and J are TRBV18 and TRBJ2-2, with TRBD1 identical over 7 bases. The CDR3 sequence is 16 residues long. V lost 1 base to trimming and J lost 4 bases; unmatched junction nucleotides: 6. Germline V lookup: CDR1 KGHSH, CDR2 LQKENI. CDR3 in DNA: TGTGCCAGCTCACCACGAGCACAGGGGCCCACCGGGGAGCTGTTTTTT. It encodes CASSPRAQGPTGELFF.

The chain is built from TRBV28 and TRBJ2-1; a possible D gene is TRBD2 (5 bases). CDR1 is MDHEN and CDR2 is SYDVKM in the germline V gene. The CDR3 has 15 residues. V dropped 6 bases and J dropped 0 bases, with 12 bases sitting between them. CDR3 nucleotide sequence: TGTGCCAGCAGCCGAAGCGGAAACTCCTACAATGAGCAGTTCTTC. Translated: CASSRSGNSYNEQFF.

The rearrangement joins TRBV7-9 to TRBJ2-3; 7 bases match TRBD2. Germline-derived CDR1 and CDR2 are SEHNR and FQNEAQ (reference sequence). CDR3 length: 16 residues. V lost 5 bases and J lost 1; bases outside the gene matches: 9. This chain's CDR3 is CASSLGRGGGTDTQYF. In DNA form, the CDR3 reads TGTGCCAGCAGCCTCGGGCGGGGAGGGGGCACAGATACGCAGTATTTT.

The rearrangement joins TRBV7-6 to TRBJ2-7; possible D gene TRBD1, 5 bases. Per germline, CDR1 SGHVS and CDR2 FNYEAQ. There are 14 residues in the CDR3. Deletions cut 1 base from V and 1 base from J, with 8 bases between. The CDR3 region is CASSLGRASYEQYF. CDR3 coding DNA: TGTGCCAGCAGCTTAGGCAGGGCATCCTACGAGCAGTACTTC.

This chain connects TRBV9 to TRBJ2-2, with TRBD2 identical over 9 bases. The CDR3 runs 16 residues. V lost 0 bases and J lost 4; bases outside the gene matches: 4. In germline, CDR1 is SGDLS, CDR2 YYNGEE. The CDR3 protein is CASSVGLAGPTGELFF. DNA for the CDR3: TGTGCCAGCAGCGTAGGGCTAGCGGGACCCACCGGGGAGCTGTTTTTT.

This chain joins TRBV5-8 and TRBJ1-5, with D unclear. The V end lost 6 bases, the J end lost 3 bases, and 13 bases lay between the germline ends. Germline loops: CDR1 SGHTS, CDR2 YDEGEE. This CDR3 is built from 14 residues. The CDR3 loop is CASNPATTNQPQHF. The CDR3 bases are TGTGCCAGCAACCCAGCAACTACCAATCAGCCCCAGCATTTT.

This sequence joins TRBV11-1 and TRBJ2-7; D uncertain. Germline loops: CDR1 SGHAT, CDR2 FQDESV (reference sequence). This CDR3 is 12 amino acids long. V lost 5 bases and J 6 bases, leaving 11 bases between the germline ends. Here the CDR3 DNA reads TGTGCCAGCAGCCCCGAGGTCGGCGAGCAGTACTTC. It is translated as CASSPEVGEQYF.

V is TRBV5-4 and J is TRBJ2-2, with D tentatively TRBD2 (6 bases). Trimming removed 3 bases at V and 5 bases at J, with 11 bases between. The CDR3 contains 14 residues. From germline, CDR1 is SGHNT and CDR2 YYREEE (reference sequence). The CDR3 protein is CASSSPGVTGELFF. CDR3 in DNA: TGTGCCAGCAGCTCTCCGGGAGTAACCGGGGAGCTGTTTTTT.

This chain uses TRBV7-3 with TRBJ2-7; 10 bases agree with TRBD2. The CDR3 consists of 15 residues. CDR1 is SGHTA and CDR2 is FQGTGA in the germline V gene. With V trimmed by 3 bases and J by 2 bases, 4 bases remained unmatched. The chain's CDR3 is CASSLGLAGAYEQYF. CDR3 coding DNA: TGTGCCAGCAGCTTGGGTCTAGCGGGGGCCTACGAGCAGTACTTC.

The chain recombines TRBV28 with TRBJ2-7, with D tentatively TRBD1 (5 bases). Germline V lookup: CDR1 MDHEN, CDR2 SYDVKM. The CDR3 covers 13 residues. Trimming removed 3 bases at V and 8 bases at J, with 14 bases between. CDR3 DNA sequence: TGTGCCAGCAGTTTTCTGATAGGGGTAAAGCAGTACTTC. Residues: CASSFLIGVKQYF.

The V call is TRBV19, the J call TRBJ2-1; 8 bases are a match to TRBD2. CDR1 is LNHDA and CDR2 is SQIVND in the germline V gene (reference sequence). J was trimmed by 3 bases and V by 6 bases; bases with no gene match: 4. The CDR3 consists of 14 residues. The CDR3 DNA reads TGTGCCAGTAGGGGACGGGAGGGCTACAATGAGCAGTTCTTC. It encodes CASRGREGYNEQFF.

V and J are TRBV7-3 and TRBJ2-1; D possibly corresponds to TRBD2 (5 bases). Trimming removed 3 bases from V and 7 bases from J, with 16 bases in between. The CDR3 is 15 amino acids. Germline CDR1 and CDR2: SGHTA and FQGTGA. CDR3 nucleotide sequence: TGTGCCAGCAGCTTGTCCGGGGTAAATAGGAATGAGCAGTTCTTC. This encodes CASSLSGVNRNEQFF.

This clone appeared once. The chain carries TRBV5-5 and TRBJ2-1, with D unresolved. Germline-derived CDR1 and CDR2 are SGHKS and YYEKEE (reference sequence). The CDR3 consists of 13 residues. Trimming left V 2 bases short and J 8 bases short, with 11 bases between. For the CDR3, the DNA is TGTGCCAGCAGCTTCCCCCCGCGCGATGAGCAGTTCTTC. Protein: CASSFPPRDEQFF.

This chain joins TRBV28 and TRBJ2-5, with 9 bases lining up with TRBD2. This CDR3 has 16 amino acids. J gave up 6 bases and V 5 bases, and 13 bases lay outside the gene matches. Germline V CDR1 and CDR2: MDHEN, SYDVKM. DNA of the CDR3: TGTGCCAGCAGTCCACCCGGGGTGCGGGAGGGAAAGACCCAGTACTTC. Amino acid sequence: CASSPPGVREGKTQYF.

The V and J genes are TRBV7-9 and TRBJ2-3; a possible D gene is TRBD1 (5 bases). Germline V gene data show CDR1 as SEHNR and CDR2 as FQNEAQ (reference sequence). CDR3 length: 13 amino acids. With 5 bases removed from V and 4 bases from J, the gap between germline ends came to 10 bases. The CDR3 bases are TGTGCCAGCAGCCTACAGGTTCCAGATACGCAGTATTTT. Protein sequence: CASSLQVPDTQYF.

J is TRBJ2-3 and V is TRBV5-1; TRBD2 agrees at 8 bases. The CDR3 length is 18 residues. Germline CDR1 and CDR2: SGHRS and YFSETQ. The trim removed 4 bases at V and 6 bases at J, leaving 19 bases unmatched. The CDR3 coding sequence is TGCGCCAGCAGCCGCCGCTGGAGAACGGGACTAGTCACCGATACGCAGTATTTT. Its translation is CASSRRWRTGLVTDTQYF.

CDR3 region: CAWSVHAGNYGYTF. In DNA form, the CDR3 reads TGTGCCTGGAGTGTACACGCGGGTAACTATGGCTACACCTTC. The genes are TRBV30 and TRBJ1-2; no reliable D call. From germline, CDR1 is GTSNPN and CDR2 SVGIG (reference sequence). V gave up 0 bases and J gave up 1 base, with 9 bases separating them. The CDR3 spans 14 residues.

The chain combines TRBV4-1 with TRBJ2-7; 8 bases agree with TRBD2. Germline assignment: CDR1 MGHRA and CDR2 YSYEKL. J gave up 2 bases and V 0 bases, and 15 bases lay outside the gene matches. The CDR3 has 19 residues. As DNA, the CDR3 is TGCGCCAGCAGCCAAGAAAGTCGGTCGGTTAGCGGGATTCCCTACGAGCAGTACTTC. Protein: CASSQESRSVSGIPYEQYF.

DNA for the CDR3: TGCGCCAGCAGAGGACAGGCCTCCTACGAGCAGTACTTC. Encoded protein: CASRGQASYEQYF. The chain uses TRBV10-2 and TRBJ2-7; 7 positions match TRBD1. Germline CDR1 reads WSHSY; CDR2 reads SAAADI. V trimming: 6 bases; J trimming: 0 bases; junction bases outside the gene matches: 2. The CDR3 extends over 13 amino acids.

The rearrangement joins TRBV2 to TRBJ2-7; the match to TRBD2 covers 9 bases. The CDR3 contains 16 residues. Germline V CDR1 and CDR2: SNHLY, FYNNEI. The V gene end was trimmed by 7 bases and the J gene end by 4 bases; junction bases not matched to a gene: 14. The CDR3 bases are TGTGCCAGCACCCCTGGGCCTATAGCGGGGGATTACGAGCAGTACTTC. This encodes CASTPGPIAGDYEQYF.

This chain connects TRBV28 to TRBJ2-7, with D possibly matching TRBD2 (5 bases). Per the germline V gene, CDR1 is MDHEN and CDR2 is SYDVKM. V was shortened by 0 bases and J by 4 bases, with 10 bases between the two germline ends. The CDR3 length is 14 residues. DNA of the CDR3: TGTGCCAGCAGTTTATGGGGAGACCTTTACGAGCAGTACTTC. Protein: CASSLWGDLYEQYF.

In DNA form, the CDR3 reads TGCGCCAGCAGCCAAAGGTCACCACGGCAAGGGGTCTCTGGAAACACCATATATTTT. Translated: CASSQRSPRQGVSGNTIYF. The chain joins TRBV23-1 to TRBJ1-3; possibly TRBD1 for D (5 bases). TRBV23-1 counts as an open reading frame of uncertain function. Trimming cost V 6 bases and J 0 bases, with 24 bases left between them. This CDR3 region has 19 residues.

The chain couples TRBV7-3 to TRBJ2-5; tentatively, D is TRBD1 (5 bases). V was clipped by 5 bases and J by 5 bases, with 12 bases between them. Germline values: CDR1 SGHTA, CDR2 FQGTGA. The CDR3 is 13 amino acids. The CDR3 nucleotides read TGTGCCAGCAGCCAAGGGGCAGCGGAGACCCAGTACTTC. It is translated as CASSQGAAETQYF.